These 31 T cell receptor beta chains came from one sample sequenced in a study of regulatory T cells in long-lasting Graves disease. Both iRepertoire HTBI primers and Arm-PCR of CDR3 regions were used to build the TCR beta libraries. TCRdb re-derived calls from the multiplex PCR reads in MiXCR, one entry per CDR3 protein. The table lists 600,000 to 850,000 distinct CDR3 sequences, around 30% of them singletons. Time point denoted: persistent/refractory GD, antithyroid drugs over 5 years with positive TRAb. Isolated PBMC RNA provided the starting material for the TCR library. Source: peripheral blood mononuclear cells (PBMCs), taken when the disease was refractory, from a patient treated with antithyroid drugs. These receptors all come from a female donor with Graves disease.

This clonotype was seen a handful of times. V gene TRBV10-3 combines with J gene TRBJ1-5; 8 bases map to TRBD1. The CDR3 length is 14 residues. V lost 3 bases to trimming and J lost 4 bases; unmatched junction nucleotides: 2. The V gene's germline CDR1 is ENHRY and CDR2 SYGVKD. The CDR3 coding sequence is TGTGCCATCAGTGATGGGGACAGGAATCAGCCCCAGCATTTT. Translation gives CAISDGDRNQPQHF.

This clonotype occurred a few times. The chain carries TRBV12-3 or TRBV12-4 and TRBJ2-4; no definite D call. Trimming shortened V by 5 bases and J by 0 bases, and 20 bases separated the two germline ends. The length of the CDR3 is 18 residues. The CDR3 DNA reads as TGTGCCAGCAGTCCCTCAATCTCCAGCAGTCTAGCCAAAAACATTCAGTACTTC. Protein sequence: CASSPSISSSLAKNIQYF.

The chain couples TRBV20-1 to TRBJ2-1; D not certain. Per the germline V gene, CDR1 is DFQATT and CDR2 is SNEGSKA (reference sequence). V lost 3 bases and J 8 bases, leaving 8 bases between the germline ends. There are 11 residues in the CDR3. CDR3 coding DNA: TGCAGTGCTAGTAAGCGAGATGAGCAGTTCTTC. It encodes CSASKRDEQFF.

This clonotype was counted between two and nine times. V gene TRBV9 combines with J gene TRBJ2-7; 9 bases are shared with TRBD1. CDR1 SGDLS and CDR2 YYNGEE come from the germline V gene. The V gene end was trimmed by 2 bases and the J gene end by 6 bases; junction bases not matched to a gene: 9. The CDR3 length is 15 residues. The CDR3 region is CASSVRDREFAEQYF. CDR3 sequence (DNA): TGTGCCAGCAGCGTCCGGGACAGGGAGTTTGCCGAGCAGTACTTC.

The genes are TRBV5-1 and TRBJ1-4; D not certain. V lost 0 bases and J lost 10, with 19 bases in between. The CDR3 totals 16 residues. CDR1 and CDR2 (germline): SGHRS, YFSETQ. CDR3 loop: CASSLAMASDRGKLFF. In nucleotides, the CDR3 is TGCGCCAGCAGCTTGGCCATGGCCAGCGATCGGGGAAAACTGTTTTTT.

This clonotype was seen a few times. The chain recombines TRBV19 with TRBJ1-1; D gene ambiguous. The V gene lost 6 bases and the J gene lost 1 base, with 12 bases spanning the gap. Germline V gene lookup returns CDR1 LNHDA and CDR2 SQIVND (reference sequence). There are 14 residues in the CDR3. CDR3 bases: TGTGCCAGTAGGGGCGAACGAGGGAACACTGAAGCTTTCTTT. It specifies CASRGERGNTEAFF.

The gene calls are TRBV28 and TRBJ1-6; the match to TRBD1 covers 7 bases. Germline V CDR1 and CDR2: MDHEN, SYDVKM. The CDR3 is 15 amino acids. Trimming removed 6 bases from V and 9 bases from J; junction bases left unmatched: 11. CDR3 in amino acids: CASSLQGGRGSPLHF. The CDR3 coding sequence is TGTGCCAGCAGCCTCCAGGGGGGCAGGGGTTCACCCCTCCACTTT.

The gene calls are TRBV27 and TRBJ2-7, with D tentatively TRBD2 (7 bases). V lost 6 bases and J lost 4, with 19 bases in between. The CDR3 loop spans 15 amino acids. Germline assignment: CDR1 MNHEY and CDR2 SMNVEV (reference sequence). The DNA of the CDR3 is TGTGCCAGCAGGGTGGCAGGGGCGGGAGCGTACGAGCAGTACTTC. Its translation is CASRVAGAGAYEQYF.

This clonotype was picked up many times. The chain recombines TRBV25-1 with TRBJ2-5, with TRBD1 as a possible D gene (5 bases). Germline CDR1 is MGHDK and CDR2 is SYGVNS. The V end lost 1 base, the J end lost 4 bases, and 13 bases lay between the germline ends. This CDR3 is 15 amino acids long. The CDR3 is CASSESVGQGETQYF. The CDR3 DNA is TGTGCCAGCAGTGAATCCGTGGGGCAGGGAGAGACCCAGTACTTC.

This clonotype has just one count. The chain has TRBV29-1 and TRBJ1-1; D gene unclear. V was shortened by 7 bases and J by 1 base, with 10 bases between the two germline ends. The germline V gene has CDR1 SQVTM and CDR2 ANQGSEA. This CDR3 is built from 12 residues. For the CDR3, the DNA is TGCAGCGGAGTTGAGGGGAACACTGAAGCTTTCTTT. Protein product: CSGVEGNTEAFF.

This clonotype has more than one count but fewer than ten. A read error may account for a junction end that differs from germline. The gene calls are TRBV30 and TRBJ1-5; perhaps TRBD1 as D (5 bases). The germline CDR1 and CDR2 sequences are GTSNPN and SVGIG (reference sequence). This CDR3 comprises 14 residues. CDR3 sequence reads: CAWGVRGGDQPQHF. Here the CDR3 DNA reads TGTGCCTGGGGTGTAAGGGGAGGAGATCAGCCCCAGCATTTT.

This clonotype was observed a few times. This CDR3 is CASRVGGAGQPQHF. The CDR3 region has the DNA TGTGCCAGCAGGGTGGGAGGGGCGGGTCAGCCCCAGCATTTT. The gene calls are TRBV28 and TRBJ1-5; possibly TRBD1 for D (5 bases). Germline V gives CDR1 MDHEN, CDR2 SYDVKM. V was shortened by 6 bases and J by 6 bases, with 15 bases between the two germline ends. The CDR3 runs 14 residues.

The chain links TRBV19 to TRBJ1-4, with D uncertain. V was shortened by 4 bases and J by 6 bases, with 12 bases between the two germline ends. The CDR3 totals 14 residues. Per the germline V gene, CDR1 is LNHDA and CDR2 is SQIVND (reference sequence). CDR3 amino acids: CASSTRSRHEKLFF. In nucleotides, the CDR3 is TGTGCCAGTAGTACCAGATCTCGGCATGAAAAACTGTTTTTT.

The V call is TRBV30, the J call TRBJ1-1; TRBD1 matches at 8 bases. The V gene's germline CDR1 is GTSNPN and CDR2 SVGIG (reference sequence). V shed 5 bases, J shed 6 bases, and the junction held 5 bases outside the gene matches. The CDR3 has 12 amino acids. CDR3 protein: CAWRGQDAEAFF. CDR3 coding DNA: TGTGCCTGGCGGGGACAGGACGCTGAAGCTTTCTTT.

This clonotype was seen more than once but under ten times. This sequence joins TRBV3-1 and TRBJ2-5, with D perhaps matching TRBD2 (7 bases). The CDR3 sequence is 17 residues long. The V and J ends lost 4 bases and 1 base respectively, with 19 bases between them. Looked up from germline, CDR1 is LGHDT and CDR2 is YNNKEL (reference sequence). The CDR3 here is CASSPARGGIRQETQYF. The CDR3 nucleotides are TGTGCCAGCAGCCCCGCAAGGGGGGGGATACGCCAAGAGACCCAGTACTTC.

CDR3 loop: CATSRGSGTGREATQYF. The CDR3 bases are TGTGCCACCAGCAGAGGGTCCGGGACAGGGAGGGAGGCGACCCAGTACTTC. V usage is TRBV15 and J usage is TRBJ2-5; 9 bases match TRBD1. The trim removed 1 base at V and 7 bases at J, leaving 13 bases unmatched. This CDR3 contains 17 residues. In germline, CDR1 is LNHNV, CDR2 YYDKDF (reference sequence). Full variable domain (remainder filled in from reference TRBV15 and TRBJ2-5): DAMVIQNPRYQVTQFGKPVTLSCSQTLNHNVMYWYQQKSSQAPKLLFHYYDKDFNNEADTPDNFQSRRPNTSFCFLDIRSPGLGDTAMYLCATSRGSGTGREATQYFGPGTRLLVL.

The V call is TRBV6-5, the J call TRBJ1-2; D ambiguous. The V end was cut by 2 bases, the J end by 7 bases, with 8 bases between. The CDR3 has 12 amino acids. The germline CDR1 and CDR2 sequences are MNHEY and SVGAGI. CDR3 residues: CASSYERGGYTF. The CDR3 DNA reads TGTGCCAGCAGTTACGAACGTGGTGGCTACACCTTC.

Ten or more counts support this clonotype. V usage is TRBV2 and J usage is TRBJ1-4; 8 nucleotides align to TRBD1. V lost 6 bases to trimming and J lost 3 bases; unmatched junction nucleotides: 6. CDR3 size: 15 residues. Germline V gene lookup returns CDR1 SNHLY and CDR2 FYNNEI. CDR3 in DNA: TGTGCCAGCAGAAACGTACAGGGGGCTAATGAAAAACTGTTTTTT. Protein: CASRNVQGANEKLFF.

This clonotype appeared a few times. The V and J genes are TRBV5-1 and TRBJ2-2; 12 bases match TRBD2. V lost 5 bases, J lost 6 bases, and 8 bases stayed unmatched. The CDR3 contains 16 residues. The V gene's germline CDR1 is SGHRS and CDR2 YFSETQ. CDR3 in amino acids: CASSSSGRALPGELFF. CDR3 bases: TGCGCCAGCAGTTCTAGCGGGAGGGCCCTTCCCGGGGAGCTGTTTTTT.

This chain joins TRBV28 and TRBJ1-5; TRBD1 is a possible D gene (6 bases). V lost 7 bases, J lost 1 base, and 14 bases lay in between. This CDR3 region has 15 residues. CDR1 and CDR2 from the germline V gene are MDHEN and SYDVKM. The chain's CDR3 is CASTPGHISNQPQHF. The CDR3 coding sequence is TGTGCCAGCACGCCGGGACACATAAGCAATCAGCCCCAGCATTTT.

The chain couples TRBV7-6 to TRBJ2-2, with 9 bases fitting TRBD2. V lost 1 base to trimming and J lost 5 bases; unmatched junction nucleotides: 5. The germline V gene has CDR1 SGHVS and CDR2 FNYEAQ. The CDR3 extends over 16 amino acids. The CDR3 DNA reads as TGTGCCAGCAGCTTAGGACGCGGGAGGGGTACCGGGGAGCTGTTTTTT. Translation gives CASSLGRGRGTGELFF. The full variable domain, in which reference TRBV7-6 and TRBJ2-2 provide the parts outside the CDR3, is GAGVSQSPRYKVTKRGQDVALRCDPISGHVSLYWYRQALGQGPEFLTYFNYEAQQDKSGLPNDRFSAERPEGSISTLTIQRTEQRDSAMYRCASSLGRGRGTGELFFGEGSRLTVL.

The chain has TRBV29-1 and TRBJ2-7, with D possibly TRBD1 on 5 matching bases. This CDR3 comprises 12 residues. V shed 5 bases and J shed 4 bases, with 12 bases lying between them. Germline assignment: CDR1 SQVTM and CDR2 ANQGSEA. The CDR3 bases are TGCAGCGTTTCAGGGTTTAATTACGAGCAGTACTTC. The encoded protein is CSVSGFNYEQYF.

This chain connects TRBV12-3 or TRBV12-4 to TRBJ2-1; D call uncertain. Deletions cut 0 bases from V and 7 bases from J, with 10 bases between. This CDR3 region has 14 residues. The CDR3 here is CASSLASPWNEQFF. The CDR3, as DNA: TGTGCCAGCAGTTTAGCGTCCCCCTGGAATGAGCAGTTCTTC.

Of note for this clonotype: An end of the junction differs from the germline gene, which may be a read error. This rearrangement joins TRBV27 to TRBJ2-7; a weak D match, TRBD2 (5 bases). In germline, CDR1 is MNHEY, CDR2 SMNVEV (reference sequence). This CDR3 region has 16 residues. CDR3 amino acids: CASSLSIAASSYELYF. CDR3 nucleotides: TGTGCCAGCAGTTTATCGATTGCGGCTAGCTCCTACGAGCTGTACTTC.

This clonotype was detected many times. V gene TRBV2 combines with J gene TRBJ1-5, with a weak D call TRBD1 (5 bases). Trimming took 6 bases from V and 4 from J, leaving 16 bases between them. The germline CDR1 and CDR2 sequences are SNHLY and FYNNEI. The length of the CDR3 is 15 residues. The CDR3 loop is CASSQGMSGNQPQHF. CDR3 sequence (DNA): TGTGCCAGCAGCCAAGGGATGTCAGGGAATCAGCCCCAGCATTTT. Variable domain in full (rest from reference TRBV2 and TRBJ1-5): EPEVTQTPSHQVTQMGQEVILRCVPISNHLYFYWYRQILGQKVEFLVSFYNNEISEKSEIFDDQFSVERPDGSNFTLKIRSTKLEDSAMYFCASSQGMSGNQPQHFGDGTRLSIL.

This clonotype has a count of ten or more. J is TRBJ1-5 and V is TRBV12-3 or TRBV12-4; 8 bases agree with TRBD1. The trim removed 4 bases at V and 2 bases at J, leaving 7 bases unmatched. This CDR3 region has 16 residues. The CDR3 here is CASSWGSTGGNQPQHF. The DNA for the CDR3 is TGTGCCAGCAGTTGGGGGTCGACAGGGGGCAATCAGCCCCAGCATTTT.

V usage is TRBV12-3 or TRBV12-4 and J usage is TRBJ1-2, with D perhaps TRBD1 (6 bases). The ends were cut back, 3 bases at V and 5 bases at J, with 13 bases in the middle. This CDR3 comprises 14 residues. CDR3 nucleotide sequence: TGTGCCAGCAGTTTGCTACAGGGTCGATATGGCTACACCTTC. This encodes CASSLLQGRYGYTF.

In this sample, this clonotype turned up once. A much larger clone sits a single nucleotide away, making a read error possible. The chain is built from TRBV2 and TRBJ1-1; D is ambiguous. The CDR3 is made up of 14 amino acids. CDR1 SNHLY and CDR2 FYNNEI come from the germline V gene. The V end was cut by 5 bases, the J end by 3 bases, with 13 bases between. The CDR3, as DNA: TGTGCCAGCAGTTCGGCTAGGACCCACACTGAAGCTTTCTTT. Amino acids: CASSSARTHTEAFF.

V gene TRBV29-1 combines with J gene TRBJ1-1; 9 positions agree with TRBD1. Germline CDR1 SQVTM, CDR2 ANQGSEA. V gave up 1 base and J gave up 5 bases; unmatched junction bases: 8. The CDR3 has 15 residues. CDR3 DNA: TGCAGCGTTGAAGGGTCAGGACAGGGGTTAACTGAAGCTTTCTTT. As protein: CSVEGSGQGLTEAFF.

This clonotype showed up just a few times. The V call is TRBV28, the J call TRBJ2-2, with 9 bases lining up with TRBD1. This CDR3 is built from 13 residues. V was pared by 5 bases and J by 6 bases, with 1 base of the junction left unmatched. In germline, CDR1 is MDHEN, CDR2 SYDVKM. The CDR3 region is CASSGTGPGELFF. The CDR3 DNA sequence: TGTGCCAGCAGTGGGACAGGGCCCGGGGAGCTGTTTTTT.

This clonotype showed up just once. CDR3 protein: CSARDPGSYEQYF. The CDR3 region has the DNA TGCAGTGCTAGAGACCCAGGCTCCTACGAGCAGTACTTC. V usage is TRBV20-1 and J usage is TRBJ2-7, with unresolved D. Per germline, CDR1 DFQATT and CDR2 SNEGSKA (reference sequence). Trimming cost V 0 bases and J 0 bases, with 6 bases left between them. The CDR3 runs to 13 residues.